This T cell receptor (beta chain) was retrieved from a study of beta chain features in type 1 diabetes. CDR1 LNHDA and CDR2 SQIVND come from the germline V gene (reference sequence). CDR3 length equals 15 residues. V was pared by 6 bases and J by 1 base, with 2 bases of the junction left unmatched. The whole isolated RNA underwent reverse transcription, so sequencing captured expressed TCRB transcripts. Sequencing was performed with immunoSEQ multiplex PCR; in TCRdb, only in-frame clones are kept and a portion is missing. This sample has 810,000 or so clones, with roughly 17% found just once. The rearrangement uses TRBV19 and TRBJ2-6; 8 bases are shared with TRBD1. This TCR derives from a woman aged 18-30 years in good health. Sequenced material: naive CD4+ T cells from blood. The DNA for the CDR3 is TGTGCCAGTAGGGGACAGGTGTCTGGGGCCAACGTCCTGACTTTC. It specifies CASRGQVSGANVLTF.